These 15 T cell receptor beta chains originate from one sample sequenced in a study of T cells after yellow fever vaccination. TCRdb reprocessed the 5' RACE reads with MiXCR, giving one entry per CDR3 protein. This table holds under 600,000 distinct CDR3 sequences, 21% found once. The sequencing used PBMCs, collected about 20 days after the first yellow fever vaccination. The receptors come from a man aged 18 to 35 who received the YFV17D yellow fever vaccine.

In its sample, this clonotype was seen a few times. The genes are TRBV3-1 and TRBJ1-4; possible D gene TRBD1, 5 bases. Trimming removed 4 bases at V and 7 bases at J, with 19 bases between. The CDR3 has 16 amino acids. The germline gives CDR1 LGHDT, CDR2 YNNKEL (reference sequence). The CDR3 DNA reads as TGTGCCAGCAGCCCACTGGGTGCGCAGGGTCTTGAAAAACTGTTTTTT. Amino acids: CASSPLGAQGLEKLFF.

This clonotype was observed a handful of times. The rearrangement joins TRBV18 to TRBJ1-1; 10 bases fit TRBD1. CDR1 KGHSH and CDR2 LQKENI come from the germline V gene. This CDR3 has 16 amino acids. V trimming: 4 bases; J trimming: 5 bases; junction bases outside the gene matches: 10. The CDR3 DNA follows: TGTGCCAGCTCACGGAACTTCGGACAGGGGGTGACTGAAGCTTTCTTT. It encodes CASSRNFGQGVTEAFF.

The chain carries TRBV12-3 or TRBV12-4 and TRBJ2-5; no definite D call. CDR3 length equals 14 residues. V dropped 3 bases and J dropped 2 bases, with 10 bases sitting between them. The CDR3: CASSFVGRQETQYF. CDR3 coding DNA: TGTGCCAGCAGTTTTGTAGGCAGACAAGAGACCCAGTACTTC.

This sequence joins TRBV6-2 or TRBV6-3 and TRBJ2-1; no clear D. Trimming left V 2 bases short and J 5 bases short, with 7 bases between. The CDR3 spans 13 residues. Germline V gene sequence: CDR1 MNHEY, CDR2 SVGEGT. The CDR3 protein is CASSYPRHNEQFF. In DNA form, the CDR3 reads TGTGCCAGCAGTTACCCACGACACAATGAGCAGTTCTTC.

The V call is TRBV20-1, the J call TRBJ2-1; no clear D gene. Trimming cost V 5 bases and J 0 bases, with 29 bases left between them. The CDR3 covers 20 residues. Germline V gives CDR1 DFQATT, CDR2 SNEGSKA (reference sequence). The CDR3: CSARVYSLKPIRSSYNEQFF. As DNA, the CDR3 is TGCAGTGCTCGGGTTTACAGTCTAAAACCTATTAGGAGCTCCTACAATGAGCAGTTCTTC.

This clonotype was seen more than once but under ten times. V gene TRBV15 combines with J gene TRBJ2-3; TRBD1 matches 11 bases. The ends lost 0 bases at V and 0 bases at J; junction bases unmatched: 8. The length of the CDR3 is 19 residues. Germline V CDR1 and CDR2: LNHNV, YYDKDF (reference sequence). In DNA, the CDR3 is TGTGCCACCAGCAGAGAGCTCGGACAGGGGGCTCTTAGCACAGATACGCAGTATTTT. As protein: CATSRELGQGALSTDTQYF.

The CDR3 sequence: CASSLGRGIWEETQYF. Here the CDR3 DNA reads TGCGCCAGCAGCCTCGGGAGGGGGATCTGGGAAGAGACCCAGTACTTC. V is TRBV5-1 and J is TRBJ2-5; 8 nucleotides match TRBD2. The CDR3 runs to 16 residues. The V gene's germline CDR1 is SGHRS and CDR2 YFSETQ. The J segment lost 3 bases and the V segment lost 4 bases, leaving 11 bases of the junction unmatched.

The J gene is TRBJ2-2, the V gene TRBV4-1; D might be TRBD2 (5 bases). The CDR3 length is 17 residues. Per the germline V gene, CDR1 is MGHRA and CDR2 is YSYEKL. With 1 base removed from V and 0 bases from J, the gap between germline ends came to 12 bases. The CDR3: CASSQGLIGANTGELFF. In DNA, the CDR3 is TGCGCCAGCAGCCAAGGCCTAATCGGGGCGAACACCGGGGAGCTGTTTTTT.

The chain links TRBV5-1 to TRBJ2-1; 7 nucleotides line up with TRBD1. V shed 2 bases, J shed 8 bases, and the junction held 4 bases outside the gene matches. Germline-derived CDR1 and CDR2 are SGHRS and YFSETQ. There are 13 residues in the CDR3. The CDR3 reads CASSLQGSDEQFF. The CDR3 region has the DNA TGCGCCAGCAGCTTACAGGGGAGCGATGAGCAGTTCTTC. The full variable domain, completed using reference TRBV5-1 and TRBJ2-1, is KAGVTQTPRYLIKTRGQQVTLSCSPISGHRSVSWYQQTPGQGLQFLFEYFSETQRNKGNFPGRFSGRQFSNSRSEMNVSTLELGDSALYLCASSLQGSDEQFFGPGTRLTVL.

The chain is built from TRBV4-1 and TRBJ1-2; D remains unclear. The V end lost 4 bases, the J end lost 4 bases, and 16 bases lay between the germline ends. The CDR3 contains 15 residues. Looked up from germline, CDR1 is MGHRA and CDR2 is YSYEKL. The CDR3 sequence: CASSPQLDLLYGYTF. CDR3 nucleotide sequence: TGCGCCAGCAGCCCACAGTTAGACTTACTCTATGGCTACACCTTC.

The chain links TRBV20-1 to TRBJ2-4; TRBD2 is a possible D gene (5 bases). Between the trimmed V and J ends, which lost 0 bases and 2 bases, there was a span of 11 bases. Germline CDR1 is DFQATT and CDR2 is SNEGSKA (reference sequence). The CDR3 has 15 amino acids. CDR3 in amino acids: CSARDPGMTKNIQYF. CDR3 in DNA: TGCAGTGCTAGAGACCCGGGGATGACCAAAAACATTCAGTACTTC.

This clonotype was seen more than once but under ten times. The J gene is TRBJ2-5, the V gene TRBV6-1, with TRBD1 matching 7 bases. V trimming: 5 bases; J trimming: 9 bases; junction bases outside the gene matches: 15. The CDR3 is 15 residues long. CDR1 MNHNS and CDR2 SASEGT come from the germline V gene. The CDR3 coding sequence is TGTGCCAGCAGTACGCCCCGGGACAGTTCAAGGGCCCAGTACTTC. Amino acids: CASSTPRDSSRAQYF.

CDR3: CASSLRGGANYGYTF. The CDR3 DNA reads as TGTGCCAGCAGCCTTCGGGGGGGGGCTAACTATGGCTACACCTTC. This rearrangement joins TRBV4-2 to TRBJ1-2; D is possibly TRBD1 (5 bases). Germline V gene lookup returns CDR1 LGHNA and CDR2 YNFKEQ. This CDR3 has 15 amino acids. The ends were cut back, 4 bases at V and 0 bases at J, with 12 bases in the middle.

For the CDR3, the DNA is TGCAGCGTTGAATGGCGGGGGCTGGGAGAGACCCAGTACTTC. Protein product: CSVEWRGLGETQYF. The rearrangement uses TRBV29-1 and TRBJ2-5; D possibly corresponds to TRBD2 (7 bases). The ends were cut back, 2 bases at V and 4 bases at J, with 14 bases in the middle. Germline CDR1 reads SQVTM; CDR2 reads ANQGSEA. CDR3 length: 14 residues.

A note on this clonotype: Being one base from a much bigger clone, this may be a read error. The CDR3 here is CASSLTGKNEKLFF. DNA of the CDR3: TGCGCCAGCAGCTTGACGGGGAAGAATGAAAAACTGTTTTTT. The rearrangement joins TRBV5-1 to TRBJ1-4; D gene uncertain. Germline V gene lookup returns CDR1 SGHRS and CDR2 YFSETQ. V was shortened by 1 base and J by 5 bases, with 9 bases between the two germline ends. The CDR3 spans 14 residues.